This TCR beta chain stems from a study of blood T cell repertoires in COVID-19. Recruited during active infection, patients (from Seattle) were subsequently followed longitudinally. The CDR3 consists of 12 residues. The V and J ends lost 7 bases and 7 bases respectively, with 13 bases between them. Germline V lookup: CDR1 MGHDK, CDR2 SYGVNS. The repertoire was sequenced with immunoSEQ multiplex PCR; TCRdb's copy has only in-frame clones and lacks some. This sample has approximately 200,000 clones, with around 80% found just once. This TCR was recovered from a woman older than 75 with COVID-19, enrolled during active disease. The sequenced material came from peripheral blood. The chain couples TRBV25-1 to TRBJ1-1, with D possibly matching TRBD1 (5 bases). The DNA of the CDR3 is TGTGCCAGCACCCGTAAAGGGGATGAAGCTTTCTTT. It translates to CASTRKGDEAFF.